The rows below give T cell receptor beta chains drawn from one sample of a study of blood T cell repertoires in COVID-19. Assay used: immunoSEQ multiplex PCR; TCRdb lists only in-frame clones, some missing. This table has hundreds of thousands of clones, around 90% appearing once. Sample: peripheral blood. Source of these receptors: a man aged 18 to 30 with active or convalescent COVID-19. CDR3s include the opening cysteine and the closing phenylalanine or tryptophan. The D gene is left open where the match is weak. Part of the rows lack a size; the others show once, few, many or a class for expanded clones.

j_call	clone_size	d_call	v_call	cdr3_nt	cdr3_aa
TRBJ1-6	.	TRBD1	TRBV5-6	TGTGCCAGCAGCCCGGGACAGGGGAGGTCACCCCTCCACTTT	CASSPGQGRSPLHF
TRBJ1-6	.	.	TRBV7-6	TGTGCCAGCAGCTTAGCTACGGGTAGCGGGAGTTCACCCCTCCACTTT	CASSLATGSGSSPLHF
TRBJ1-1	.	.	TRBV11-1	TGTGCCAGCAGCCTTGGACACTCCACTGAAGCTTTCTTT	CASSLGHSTEAFF
TRBJ1-2	.	.	TRBV5-5	TGTGCCAGCAGCCTTTCAGGGGCCGAAGTCTATGGCTACACCTTC	CASSLSGAEVYGYTF
TRBJ2-1	.	.	TRBV6-5	TGTGCCAGCAGTTACTCCCGGGACAACGAGCAGTTCTTC	CASSYSRDNEQFF
TRBJ1-1	.	.	TRBV5-4	TGTGCCAGCAGCCCTGGGGGGGGCCTGAACACTGAAGCTTTCTTT	CASSPGGGLNTEAFF
TRBJ2-7	.	.	TRBV9	TGTGCCAGCAGCGCCTCGGGGGTTCTGCACGAGCAGTACTTC	CASSASGVLHEQYF
TRBJ1-4	.	.	TRBV14	TGTGCCAGCAGCCAATGGAGGGGTTCTAATGAAAAACTGTTTTTT	CASSQWRGSNEKLFF
TRBJ1-1	few	.	TRBV10-1	TGCGCCAGCAGTGAGACAGCGAACACTGAAGCTTTCTTT	CASSETANTEAFF
TRBJ2-5	.	TRBD1	TRBV4-1	TGCGCCAGCAGCCAAGGGGACAGGGCGGTTGAGACCCAGTACTTC	CASSQGDRAVETQYF
TRBJ2-7	.	.	TRBV3-1/TRBV3-2	TGTGCCAGCAGCCAAGTAGTGTCTAGCGTTTACGAGCAGTACTTC	CASSQVVSSVYEQYF
TRBJ1-1	.	.	TRBV3-1/TRBV3-2	TGTGCCAGCAGCCAGGGGGGCACTGAAGCTTTCTTT	CASSQGGTEAFF
TRBJ2-7	few	TRBD2	TRBV2	TGTGCCAGCAAAGCTAGCGGACAAAAATCCTACGAGCAGTACTTC	CASKASGQKSYEQYF
TRBJ1-5	.	.	TRBV12-3/TRBV12-4	TGTGCCAGCAGCAATAGCAATCAGCCCCAGCATTTT	CASSNSNQPQHF
TRBJ2-3	.	TRBD2	TRBV27	TGTGCCAGCAGTTTATTCGGGGGGTTCGGTGGAGATACGCAGTATTTT	CASSLFGGFGGDTQYF
TRBJ2-3	.	TRBD1	TRBV29-1	TGCAGCGTTGCGCGGGCCTGGGACAGGGGGAGCGCAGATACGCAGTATTTT	CSVARAWDRGSADTQYF
TRBJ1-3	.	TRBD1	TRBV5-1	TGCGCCAGCAGCTATTCTCTGACAGGGGGCGACGGAAACACCATATATTTT	CASSYSLTGGDGNTIYF
TRBJ2-3	.	TRBD1	TRBV6-2/TRBV6-3	TGTGCCAGCAGTTATCCAACACACAGGGGGCGAAGCACAGATACGCAGTATTTT	CASSYPTHRGRSTDTQYF
TRBJ1-1	.	TRBD1	TRBV12-3/TRBV12-4	TGTGCCAGCAGTTTCGACAGGGTCACTGAAGCTTTCTTT	CASSFDRVTEAFF
TRBJ2-7	.	.	TRBV5-6	TGTGCCAGCAGCTCCATTACAGAGCGGAACGAGCAGTACTTC	CASSSITERNEQYF
TRBJ2-7	.	TRBD1	TRBV2	TGTGCCAGCAGTGGACGGGACAGCCCCTACGAGCAGTACTTC	CASSGRDSPYEQYF
TRBJ1-1	.	TRBD1	TRBV5-8	TGTGCCAGCGGGGGACAGGGTGTGAACACTGAAGCTTTCTTT	CASGGQGVNTEAFF
TRBJ2-7	.	.	TRBV5-6	TGTGCCAGCAGCTTAGGAGGCGAGCAGTACTTC	CASSLGGEQYF
TRBJ1-1	.	.	TRBV14	TGTGCCAGCAGCCTCCTCCAGTTGAACACTGAAGCTTTCTTT	CASSLLQLNTEAFF
TRBJ1-2	.	.	TRBV4-1	TGCGCCAGCAGCCAAGTCCCCGAGGGTGTAGACTATGGCTACACCTTC	CASSQVPEGVDYGYTF
TRBJ1-2	.	TRBD1	TRBV19	TGTGCCAGTAGTACAGCCAAAGGACAGGGTTATGGCTACACCTTC	CASSTAKGQGYGYTF
TRBJ2-3	.	TRBD2	TRBV7-2	TGTGCCAGCAGCTTAACAGCGGGGGCCCGCACAGATACGCAGTATTTT	CASSLTAGARTDTQYF
TRBJ1-3	.	TRBD1	TRBV9	TGTGCCAGCAGCTCCTCGACAGGGAGCTCTGGAAACACCATATATTTT	CASSSSTGSSGNTIYF
TRBJ2-7	.	.	TRBV4-3	TGCGCCAGCAGCCAAACCGAGCTCGGGGAGCAGTACTTC	CASSQTELGEQYF
TRBJ2-6	.	.	TRBV10-3	TGTGCCATCAGTGGGGCAGGAAAGAGCTCTGGGGCCAACGTCCTGACTTTC	CAISGAGKSSGANVLTF
TRBJ2-1	.	TRBD1	TRBV7-2	TGTGCCAGCAGCTTAATTCTTCCTGGGACAGGGCGTACGAATGAGCAGTTCTTC	CASSLILPGTGRTNEQFF
TRBJ1-2	.	TRBD1	TRBV18	TGTGCCAGCTCACCACCGGGACAGGGACAGTATGGCTACACCTTC	CASSPPGQGQYGYTF
TRBJ2-1	once	.	TRBV4-1	TGCGCCAGCAGCCAAGATTGGGGCGGACGGAGTTGGGAGCAGTTCTTC	CASSQDWGGRSWEQFF
TRBJ1-1	.	.	TRBV19	TGTGCCAGTAGTCCCGGGACACTAGAAGCTTTCTTT	CASSPGTLEAFF
TRBJ1-2	once	TRBD1	TRBV3-1/TRBV3-2	TGTGCCAGCGCAGTGGGACAGGGTCTTGGCTATGGCTACACCTTC	CASAVGQGLGYGYTF
TRBJ1-6	.	.	TRBV27	TGTGCCAGCAGTTGGTCTCAGGGTAATTCACCCCTCCACTTT	CASSWSQGNSPLHF
TRBJ2-2	.	.	TRBV11-2	TGTGCCAGCAGCTTAGAGCTAGCCGGAGGAACCGGGGAGCTGTTTTTT	CASSLELAGGTGELFF
TRBJ2-1	.	TRBD2	TRBV7-3	TGTGCCAGCAGCGCCCGCGTTAGGGCGGGGGGCAACAATGAGCAGTTCTTC	CASSARVRAGGNNEQFF
TRBJ2-5	.	TRBD1	TRBV12-5	TGTGCTAGTGGTTTTTATACCGGGACAGGGTACCAAGAGACCCAGTACTTC	CASGFYTGTGYQETQYF
TRBJ2-2	.	TRBD1	TRBV4-1	TGCGCCAGCAGCCATGACAGGGGTGAGATTACCGGGGAGCTGTTTTTT	CASSHDRGEITGELFF
TRBJ2-7	.	.	TRBV15	TGTGCCACCAGCAGAGAAGCCTTTCCCTTCGGCGAGCAGTACTTC	CATSREAFPFGEQYF
TRBJ2-5	.	TRBD2	TRBV5-4	TGTGCCAGCAGCTATTTAGCGGGCGAGACCCAGTACTTC	CASSYLAGETQYF
TRBJ2-1	.	.	TRBV6-2/TRBV6-3	TGTGCCAGCAGCCTACTAGCCGATGAGCAGTTCTTC	CASSLLADEQFF
TRBJ1-1	.	TRBD1	TRBV7-3	TGTGCCAGCAGCTTAACGAGGAGGGGGCGAGGCACTGAAGCTTTCTTT	CASSLTRRGRGTEAFF
TRBJ1-1	.	.	TRBV2	TGTGCCGTCGACAAATTGAACACTGAAGCTTTCTTT	CAVDKLNTEAFF
TRBJ2-3	.	.	TRBV3-1/TRBV3-2	TGTGCCAGCAGCCAACGTCTCGGAACCAGACTAATCACAGATACGCAGTATTTT	CASSQRLGTRLITDTQYF
TRBJ1-2	.	TRBD1	TRBV19	TGTCCGCCAGGCCGGGACAGACGAGGTGCTAGGTATGGCTACACCTTC	CPPGRDRRGARYGYTF
TRBJ1-4	.	TRBD1	TRBV10-1	TGCGCCAGCAGTGCAGGGGGCGCGGGAAAACTGTTTTTT	CASSAGGAGKLFF
TRBJ2-1	.	TRBD2	TRBV27	TGTGCCAGCAGTACCTGGGCTAGCGGGAAGAGCTCCTACAATGAGCAGTTCTTC	CASSTWASGKSSYNEQFF
TRBJ2-7	.	.	TRBV5-1	TGCGCCAGCAGCCAACAAAGCTCCTACGAGCAGTACTTC	CASSQQSSYEQYF
TRBJ1-3	once	.	TRBV5-1	TGCGCCAGCAGCTTGGCCGGTTACGGAAACACCATATATTTT	CASSLAGYGNTIYF
TRBJ2-2	once	TRBD1	TRBV10-3	TGTGCCATCAGAGGAATCCAGGGGGCTAACACCGGGGAGCTGTTTTTT	CAIRGIQGANTGELFF
TRBJ1-2	once	.	TRBV25-1	TGTGCCAGCAGTGGGGGTGCAGGGTACTATGGCTACACCTTC	CASSGGAGYYGYTF
TRBJ2-4	.	TRBD2	TRBV4-1	TGCGCCAGCAGCCCAGGACTAGCGGGGGAGAAAGCCAAAAACATTCAGTACTTC	CASSPGLAGEKAKNIQYF
TRBJ2-7	.	TRBD1	TRBV2	TGTGCCAGCAGCGACAGGGGTCACTACGAGCAGTACTTC	CASSDRGHYEQYF
TRBJ2-7	.	.	TRBV5-1	TGCGCCAGCAGCATGGGTGAGGGGGCCTACGAGCAGTACTTC	CASSMGEGAYEQYF
TRBJ2-7	.	.	TRBV9	TGTGCCAGCAGCGACAGTACCTCCTACGAGCAGTACTTC	CASSDSTSYEQYF
TRBJ1-2	.	.	TRBV9	TGTGCCAGCAGCTCGTCGCCTGGAGGAGCTAACTATGGCTACACCTTC	CASSSSPGGANYGYTF
TRBJ2-5	.	TRBD2	TRBV12-3/TRBV12-4	TGTGCCAGCAAAGCGGGGCACCAAGAGACCCAGTACTTC	CASKAGHQETQYF